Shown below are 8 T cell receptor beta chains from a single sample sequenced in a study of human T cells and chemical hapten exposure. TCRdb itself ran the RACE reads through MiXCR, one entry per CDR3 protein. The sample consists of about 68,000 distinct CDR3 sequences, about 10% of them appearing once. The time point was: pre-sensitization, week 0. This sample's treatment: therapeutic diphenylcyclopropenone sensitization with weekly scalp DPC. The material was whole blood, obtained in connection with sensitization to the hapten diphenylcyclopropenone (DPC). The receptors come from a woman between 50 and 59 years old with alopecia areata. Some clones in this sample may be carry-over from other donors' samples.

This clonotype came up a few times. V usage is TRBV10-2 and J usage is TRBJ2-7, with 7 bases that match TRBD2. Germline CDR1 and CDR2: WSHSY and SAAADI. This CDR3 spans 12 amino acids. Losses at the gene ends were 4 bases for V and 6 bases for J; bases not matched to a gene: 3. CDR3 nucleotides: TGCGCCAGCAGTGCTACGGGAGGCGAGCAGTACTTC. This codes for CASSATGGEQYF.

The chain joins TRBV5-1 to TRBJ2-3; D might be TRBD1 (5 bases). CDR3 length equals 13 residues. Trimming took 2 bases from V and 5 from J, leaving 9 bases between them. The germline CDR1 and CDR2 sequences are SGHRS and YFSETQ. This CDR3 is CASSLWGEDTQYF. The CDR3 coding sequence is TGCGCCAGCAGCTTATGGGGCGAAGATACGCAGTATTTT.

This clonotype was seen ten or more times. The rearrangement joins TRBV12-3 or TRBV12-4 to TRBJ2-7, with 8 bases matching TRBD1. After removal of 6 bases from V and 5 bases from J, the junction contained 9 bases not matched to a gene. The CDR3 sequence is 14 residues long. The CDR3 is CASSPGQGMNEQYF. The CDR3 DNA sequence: TGTGCCAGCAGCCCAGGACAGGGAATGAACGAGCAGTACTTC.

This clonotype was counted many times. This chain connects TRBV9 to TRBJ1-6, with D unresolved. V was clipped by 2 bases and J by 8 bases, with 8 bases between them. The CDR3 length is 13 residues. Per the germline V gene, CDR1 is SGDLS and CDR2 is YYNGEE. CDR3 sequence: CASSVAGDSPLHF. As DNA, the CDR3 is TGTGCCAGCAGCGTGGCGGGAGATTCACCCCTCCACTTT.

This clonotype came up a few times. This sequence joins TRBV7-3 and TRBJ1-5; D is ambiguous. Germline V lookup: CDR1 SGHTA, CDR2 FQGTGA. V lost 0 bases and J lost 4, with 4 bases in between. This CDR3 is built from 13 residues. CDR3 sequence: CASSLTVNQPQHF. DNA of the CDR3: TGTGCCAGCAGCTTAACCGTGAATCAGCCCCAGCATTTT.

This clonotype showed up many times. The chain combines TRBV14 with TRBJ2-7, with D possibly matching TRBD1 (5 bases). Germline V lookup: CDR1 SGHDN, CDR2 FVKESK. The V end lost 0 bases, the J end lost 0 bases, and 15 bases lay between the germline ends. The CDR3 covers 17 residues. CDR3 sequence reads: CASSQDLSPGYSYEQYF. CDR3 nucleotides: TGTGCCAGCAGCCAAGATCTTTCGCCAGGGTACTCCTACGAGCAGTACTTC. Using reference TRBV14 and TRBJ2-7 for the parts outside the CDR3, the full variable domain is EAGVTQFPSHSVIEKGQTVTLRCDPISGHDNLYWYRRVMGKEIKFLLHFVKESKQDESGMPNNRFLAERTGGTYSTLKVQPAELEDSGVYFCASSQDLSPGYSYEQYFGPGTRLTVT.

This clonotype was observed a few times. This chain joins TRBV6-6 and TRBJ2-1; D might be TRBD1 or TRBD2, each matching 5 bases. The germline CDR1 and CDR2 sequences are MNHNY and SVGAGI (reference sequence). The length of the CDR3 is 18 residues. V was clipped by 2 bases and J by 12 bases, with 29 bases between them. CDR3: CASSYPIPRDPSNDLQFF. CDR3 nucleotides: TGTGCCAGCAGTTACCCCATACCTCGGGACCCATCCAATGATTTGCAGTTCTTC.

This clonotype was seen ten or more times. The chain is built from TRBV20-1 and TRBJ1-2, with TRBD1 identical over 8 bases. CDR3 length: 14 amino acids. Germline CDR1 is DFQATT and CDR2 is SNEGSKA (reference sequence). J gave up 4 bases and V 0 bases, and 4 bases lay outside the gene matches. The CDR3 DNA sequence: TGCAGTGCTAGAGAACGGACAGGGATCTATGGCTACACCTTC. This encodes CSARERTGIYGYTF.